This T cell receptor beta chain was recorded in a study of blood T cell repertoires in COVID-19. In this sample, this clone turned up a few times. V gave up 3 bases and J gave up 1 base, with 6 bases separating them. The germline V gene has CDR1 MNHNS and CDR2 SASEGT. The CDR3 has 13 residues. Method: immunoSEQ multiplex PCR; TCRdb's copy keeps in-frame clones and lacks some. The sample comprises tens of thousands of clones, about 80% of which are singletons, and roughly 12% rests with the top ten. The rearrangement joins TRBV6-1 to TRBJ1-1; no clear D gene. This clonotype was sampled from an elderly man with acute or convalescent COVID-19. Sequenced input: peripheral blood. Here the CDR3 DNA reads TGTGCCAGCAGTGATTTGAGGAACACTGAAGCTTTCTTT. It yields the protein CASSDLRNTEAFF.